This is a list of T cell receptor beta chains from one sample in a study of blood T cell repertoires in COVID-19. The repertoire was sequenced with immunoSEQ multiplex PCR; TCRdb's copy has only in-frame clones and lacks some. The sample holds 200,000 or so clones, around 86% seen once. The sequencing input was peripheral blood. The receptors here all came from a man aged 80 or over with acute or convalescent COVID-19. Each CDR3 is given with its conserved first and last residue. Each record gives: clone size, V gene, J gene, D gene, CDR3 DNA, CDR3 protein. A D gene is named only where the DNA matches it firmly. Only part of the rows carry a size: once, few, many, or a class if the clone is expanded.

>-|TRBV11-3|TRBJ1-2|-
TGTGCCAGCAGCTTAGGGGGCCTAGACTATGGCTACACCTTC
CASSLGGLDYGYTF
>-|TRBV5-1|TRBJ2-6|TRBD1
TGCGCCAGCAGCTTGGTTGTCGGGACAGGGGGCAGTGGGGCCAACGTCCTGACTTTC
CASSLVVGTGGSGANVLTF
>-|TRBV12-3/TRBV12-4|TRBJ1-1|-
TGTGCCAGCAGCCGAGCCGCTGAAGCTTTCTTT
CASSRAAEAFF
>-|TRBV5-8|TRBJ1-2|TRBD1
TGTGCCAGCAGCGGGGGACAGGGGAGCTATGGCTACACCTTC
CASSGGQGSYGYTF
>-|TRBV2|TRBJ2-5|TRBD2
TGTGCCAGCAGAAGGGGACTAGCAGAGACCCAGTACTTC
CASRRGLAETQYF
>-|TRBV6-5|TRBJ1-1|TRBD1
TGTGCCAGCAGACACAGGGGGAACACTGAAGCTTTCTTT
CASRHRGNTEAFF
>few|TRBV6-5|TRBJ1-1|TRBD1
TGTGCCAGCAGTTCCGGAGGGACAGGGGGCACTGAAGCTTTCTTT
CASSSGGTGGTEAFF
>-|TRBV29-1|TRBJ1-1|TRBD1
TGCAGCGTTGCCCGGACAGGGCGGGACACTGAAGCTTTCTTT
CSVARTGRDTEAFF
>-|TRBV9|TRBJ2-1|TRBD2
TGTGCCAGCAGCGTAGTTTCTAGCGGGTTTGAGCAGTTCTTC
CASSVVSSGFEQFF
>-|TRBV18|TRBJ2-2|-
TGTGCCAGCTCACAACCAGCAGGGGCCGGGGAGCTGTTTTTT
CASSQPAGAGELFF
>-|TRBV4-1|TRBJ2-1|-
TGCGCCAGCAGCCAAGATTTATTCCATGAGCAGTTCTTC
CASSQDLFHEQFF
>-|TRBV12-5|TRBJ1-3|-
TGTGCTAGTGGTTTGGTACGGGGGGCGGACACCATATATTTT
CASGLVRGADTIYF
>-|TRBV18|TRBJ2-4|TRBD1
TGTGCCAGCTCACCACCGGGACAGAAAGCCAAAAACATTCAGTACTTC
CASSPPGQKAKNIQYF
>once|TRBV4-2|TRBJ2-2|-
TGTGCCAGCAGCCGCGAACTAGGAAACTTAAACACCGGGGAGCTGTTTTTT
CASSRELGNLNTGELFF
>-|TRBV7-2|TRBJ2-2|TRBD2
TGTGCCAGCAGCTTAGAGGGTTTCGGCGGGAGCCGCACCGGGGAGCTGTTTTTT
CASSLEGFGGSRTGELFF
>-|TRBV2|TRBJ1-6|TRBD1
TGTGCCAGCAGTGCAGGGGGCGCCTCTAGTTCACCCCTCCACTTT
CASSAGGASSSPLHF
>-|TRBV28|TRBJ2-7|TRBD2
TGTGCCAGCAGTTTTAGCGGGAGCTCCTACGAGCAGTACTTC
CASSFSGSSYEQYF
>-|TRBV4-2|TRBJ2-1|TRBD2
TGTGCCAGCAGCCAAGATAAGGCGGGAGGGTTTGCCTACAATGAGCAGTTCTTC
CASSQDKAGGFAYNEQFF
>-|TRBV9|TRBJ1-2|TRBD1
TGTGCCAGCAACCCGGGACAGGGGGCAAATTATGGCTACACCTTC
CASNPGQGANYGYTF
>-|TRBV18|TRBJ1-5|-
TGTGCCAGCTCACCTTCGCACGGCCAGGGGACTCAGCCCCAGCATTTT
CASSPSHGQGTQPQHF
>-|TRBV29-1|TRBJ1-3|TRBD1
TGCAGCGTATCGGGACAGTTCACTGGAAACACCATATATTTT
CSVSGQFTGNTIYF
>-|TRBV5-1|TRBJ2-3|-
TGCGCCAGCAGCCCTGAACTTACCACAGAAGACCTTGGTGCAGATACGCAGTATTTT
CASSPELTTEDLGADTQYF
>few|TRBV21-1|TRBJ1-5|-
TGTGCCAGCAGCAAAGCAGGTGTAAGGGGTAGCAATCAGCCCCAGCATTTT
CASSKAGVRGSNQPQHF
>-|TRBV18|TRBJ1-5|-
TGTGCCAGCTCACCAATGGCCGCAACGGGACAAGGTCAGCCCCAGCATTTT
CASSPMAATGQGQPQHF
>-|TRBV7-9|TRBJ2-3|-
TGTGCCAGCAGCTTAGCCCTGCCGCAGGAGGGTACGCAGTATTTT
CASSLALPQEGTQYF
>-|TRBV11-2|TRBJ2-7|TRBD1
TGTGCCAGCAGCTTTACCGGGACAGGGGTACACGAGCAGTACTTC
CASSFTGTGVHEQYF
>-|TRBV18|TRBJ1-2|TRBD1
TGTGCCAGCTCACCACCGGGACAGGGGGCTCTTTATGGCTACACCTTC
CASSPPGQGALYGYTF
>-|TRBV18|TRBJ1-2|-
TGTGCCAGCTCACCAAAGGTTGGTGACTCAACAAGCTATGGCTACACCTTC
CASSPKVGDSTSYGYTF
>-|TRBV7-2|TRBJ1-2|-
TGTGCCAGCAGCTTAGGAGGCAGTTGGGGCGGCCAATATGGCTACACCTTC
CASSLGGSWGGQYGYTF
>once|TRBV12-3/TRBV12-4|TRBJ2-5|-
TGTGCCAGCAGGGACACCAACCAAGAGACCCAGTACTTC
CASRDTNQETQYF
>once|TRBV2|TRBJ1-2|-
TGTGCCAGCGGTCAGGGCCTAGGTGGCTACACCTTC
CASGQGLGGYTF
>-|TRBV28|TRBJ2-7|-
TGTGCCAGCAGTCCCGGGGGGCAAACCTACGAGCAGTACTTC
CASSPGGQTYEQYF
>few|TRBV9|TRBJ2-1|TRBD2
TGTGCCAGCAGCGTAGTAAGCGGGAGTACCTACAATGAGCAGTTCTTC
CASSVVSGSTYNEQFF
>once|TRBV2|TRBJ2-1|TRBD1
TGTGCCAGCAGTCCGACAGGGGGCTCGTATAATGAGCAGTTCTTC
CASSPTGGSYNEQFF
>-|TRBV19|TRBJ1-2|TRBD1
TGTGCCAGTAGTATTTTGTCAGGGGGTAGTCGGGGCTACACCTTC
CASSILSGGSRGYTF
>-|TRBV7-2|TRBJ2-1|TRBD2
TGTGCCAGCAGCCAACGGACTAGCGGGAGCCCTCCGTTCTTC
CASSQRTSGSPPFF
>once|TRBV24-1|TRBJ2-2|TRBD1
TGTGCCACAACCGGGACAGGGGGCCTCAATGGCGGGGAGCTGTTTTTT
CATTGTGGLNGGELFF